The rows below give T cell receptor beta chains drawn from one sample of a study of cytomegalovirus exposure and HLA in healthy donors. Assay: immunoSEQ multiplex PCR; the TCRdb copy retains only in-frame clones and omits some. The top ten hold about 2.1% of the sample, which has more than 150,000 clones, over 75% seen once. Sequenced sample: PBMCs. Receptors originate from a woman aged 25 to 39 in good health and CMV-seronegative. Each CDR3 is given with its conserved first and last residue. The order of the fields is clone size, J gene, D gene, V gene, CDR3 DNA, CDR3 protein. The D gene is left open where the match is weak. A row's size may be missing; if present it is once, few, many or a size class.

.	TRBJ1-2	TRBD1	TRBV5-1	TGCGCCAGCGGACCACCGGGACAGCAGGCACGCTACACCTTC	CASGPPGQQARYTF
.	TRBJ2-5	TRBD2	TRBV2	TGTGCCAGCAGCCCCCTAGCGGGGGGGATCGGACAGACCCAGTACTTC	CASSPLAGGIGQTQYF
.	TRBJ1-3	.	TRBV7-2	TGTGCCAGCAGCACCAGGGGAATAGCAAACACCATATATTTT	CASSTRGIANTIYF
.	TRBJ2-7	TRBD1	TRBV19	TGTGCCAGTAGTACGTTGACAGGGTTCGTGGCGGAGCAGTACTTC	CASSTLTGFVAEQYF
once	TRBJ2-5	.	TRBV15	TGTGCCACCAGCAGAGATGGCGGCGACCACCAAGAGACCCAGTACTTC	CATSRDGGDHQETQYF
.	TRBJ2-7	.	TRBV7-2	TGTGCCAGCAGCTTTGGCAGGGGAAGGAACGAGCAGTACTTC	CASSFGRGRNEQYF
.	TRBJ2-1	TRBD2	TRBV6-4	TGTGCCAGCAGGAGGGACTATGGGGGATACAATGAGCAGTTCTTC	CASRRDYGGYNEQFF
.	TRBJ2-3	.	TRBV27	TGTGCCAGCAGTTCTCGGGGGTACACAGATACGCAGTATTTT	CASSSRGYTDTQYF
.	TRBJ1-4	TRBD1	TRBV19	TGTGCCAGTAGTGCAGCCCGGGACAGGACTAGGGAAAAACTGTTTTTT	CASSAARDRTREKLFF
.	TRBJ2-7	.	TRBV7-9	TGTGCCAGCAGCTCGCCCGGGGCCTACGAGCAGTACTTC	CASSSPGAYEQYF
.	TRBJ1-2	.	TRBV5-1	TGCGCCAGCAGCTTGTGGTGGCAAAGGGGTGCGGCCTATGGCTACACCTTC	CASSLWWQRGAAYGYTF
.	TRBJ2-5	.	TRBV5-1	TGCGCCAGCAGCTTATCCGGAACAGGGCTCGGGGAGACCCAGTACTTC	CASSLSGTGLGETQYF
once	TRBJ2-7	TRBD1	TRBV5-6	TGTGCCAGCAGCTCCCTGGACAGGGTTTCCGGAAGTCCCTACGAGCAGTACTTC	CASSSLDRVSGSPYEQYF
.	TRBJ2-7	.	TRBV7-8	TGTGCCAGCAGCCCCTCGAATGCCCATACGACAAACGAGCAGTACTTC	CASSPSNAHTTNEQYF
.	TRBJ1-1	.	TRBV25-1	TGTGCCAGCAGCCTCGGGGGGAGAGGGTCTGAAGCTTTCTTT	CASSLGGRGSEAFF
.	TRBJ2-1	.	TRBV7-3	TGTGCCAGCAGCCCAGGGTCCTACAATGAGCAGTTCTTC	CASSPGSYNEQFF
.	TRBJ1-6	TRBD1	TRBV19	TGTGCCAGTAGTATGCCCACGAGGGGGACAGGGACGATACGGAATTCACCCCTCCACTTT	CASSMPTRGTGTIRNSPLHF
.	TRBJ1-2	TRBD1	TRBV25-1	TGTGCCAGCAGTGAGGGGACAGGGTGGGATCCTCGCTACACCTTC	CASSEGTGWDPRYTF
few	TRBJ1-1	.	TRBV18	TGTGCCAGCTCACCACCAGGGGGCACTGAAGCTTTCTTT	CASSPPGGTEAFF
.	TRBJ2-1	.	TRBV5-1	TGCGCCAGCAGCTTGGTGTCGAGCTCCTACAATGAGCAGTTCTTC	CASSLVSSSYNEQFF
.	TRBJ1-1	.	TRBV18	TGTGCCAGCTCACCAATTACAGAGTATGAAGCTTTCTTT	CASSPITEYEAFF
once	TRBJ2-2	.	TRBV4-1	TGCGCCAGCAGCTACACCCAGGGCGACAGCGGGGAGCTGTTTTTT	CASSYTQGDSGELFF
.	TRBJ2-5	.	TRBV6-1	TGTGCCAGCAGTGAAACGGCAGGGTACCAAGAGACCCAGTACTTC	CASSETAGYQETQYF
.	TRBJ2-7	.	TRBV21-1	TGTGCCAGCACAAGGGGGAGCTACGAGCAGTACTTC	CASTRGSYEQYF
few	TRBJ1-5	.	TRBV6-1	TGTGCCAGCAGCTCACAGGGACGGGGTCAGCCCCAGCATTTT	CASSSQGRGQPQHF
.	TRBJ1-2	.	TRBV5-8	TGTGCCAGCAGCTTGAGGGGCGCCTCCCCCTATGGCTACACCTTC	CASSLRGASPYGYTF
.	TRBJ1-6	TRBD1	TRBV7-3	TGTGCCAGCAGCCCCACAGGGGGGGTCCATTCACCCCTCCACTTT	CASSPTGGVHSPLHF
.	TRBJ2-2	.	TRBV9	TGTGCCAGCAGCCCTCAGGACTTAGGGATCGCCGGGGAGCTGTTTTTT	CASSPQDLGIAGELFF
.	TRBJ2-2	.	TRBV4-3	TGCGCCAGCAGCCAAGATTGGGCAGGGTCGAACACCGGGGAGCTGTTTTTT	CASSQDWAGSNTGELFF
.	TRBJ2-3	TRBD1	TRBV7-3	TGTGCCAGCAGCCCAGCCGGACAGGGGCGCACAGATACGCAGTATTTT	CASSPAGQGRTDTQYF
.	TRBJ1-2	TRBD1	TRBV5-4	TGTGCCAGCAGCTCGCGACAGGGTTCATCGACGAACTATGGCTACACCTTC	CASSSRQGSSTNYGYTF
.	TRBJ2-7	.	TRBV5-1	TGCGCCAGCAGCTCCCTCTTCTCCTACGAGCAGTACTTC	CASSSLFSYEQYF
.	TRBJ2-7	.	TRBV7-8	TGTGCCAGCAGCTTAAGTCTCCTCGGGGGGCTTTACGAGCAGTACTTC	CASSLSLLGGLYEQYF
.	TRBJ2-7	.	TRBV21-1	TGTGCCAGCCCTAAAACTCGAAGAGGGGGGGATAGAATTGTGGGCGAGCAGTACTTC	CASPKTRRGGDRIVGEQYF
.	TRBJ2-5	.	TRBV10-3	TGTGCCATCAGTGAGTCGGGTACAGGGCTACAAGAGACCCAGTACTTC	CAISESGTGLQETQYF
.	TRBJ2-3	.	TRBV6-5	TGTGCCAGCGGAACAAAGCGGGGCACAGATACGCAGTATTTT	CASGTKRGTDTQYF
.	TRBJ2-3	TRBD2	TRBV5-4	TGTGCCAGCAGCCTCGGGGGGGGTAACACAGATACGCAGTATTTT	CASSLGGGNTDTQYF
once	TRBJ1-4	.	TRBV18	TGTGCCAGCTCACCATTAAGGGGCGCTAATGAAAAACTGTTTTTT	CASSPLRGANEKLFF
.	TRBJ2-4	TRBD1	TRBV7-8	TGTGCCAGCAGCTTCGGGACAGAGGAAAACATTCAGTACTTC	CASSFGTEENIQYF
.	TRBJ2-5	.	TRBV10-3	TGTGCCACCTCACCACAACAGGGAGAGACCCAGTACTTC	CATSPQQGETQYF
.	TRBJ1-2	.	TRBV6-1	TGTGCCAGCAGTGCGGGACTGGGCGATGGCTACACCTTC	CASSAGLGDGYTF